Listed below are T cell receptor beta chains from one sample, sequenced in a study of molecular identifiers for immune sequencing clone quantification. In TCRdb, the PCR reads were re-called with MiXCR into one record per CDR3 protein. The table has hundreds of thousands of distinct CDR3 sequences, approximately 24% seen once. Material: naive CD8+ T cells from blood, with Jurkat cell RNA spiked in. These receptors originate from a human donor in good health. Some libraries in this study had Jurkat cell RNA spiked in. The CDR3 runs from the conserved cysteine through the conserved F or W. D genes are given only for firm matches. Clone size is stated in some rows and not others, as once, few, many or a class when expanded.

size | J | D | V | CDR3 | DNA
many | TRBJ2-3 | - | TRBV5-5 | CASSLDLGTDTQYF | TGTGCCAGCAGCTTGGATCTGGGCACAGATACGCAGTATTTT
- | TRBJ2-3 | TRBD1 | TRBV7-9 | CASSLGQGADTQNF | TGTGCCAGCAGCTTAGGGCAGGGGGCAGATACGCAGAATTTT
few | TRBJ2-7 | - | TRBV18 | CASSQGGNSYEQYF | TGTGCCAGCTCCCAGGGGGGGAACTCCTACGAGCAGTACTTC
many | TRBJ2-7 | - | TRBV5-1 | CASSNLGGGLDEQYF | TGCGCCAGCAGCAATCTTGGCGGAGGGCTGGACGAGCAGTACTTC
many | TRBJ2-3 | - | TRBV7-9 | CASSGRQQDVTDTQYF | TGTGCCAGCAGCGGGAGACAACAGGATGTTACAGATACGCAGTATTTT
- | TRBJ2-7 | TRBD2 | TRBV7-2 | CASSPWGGDYYEQYF | TGTGCCAGCAGCCCTTGGGGGGGGGATTACTACGAGCAGTACTTC
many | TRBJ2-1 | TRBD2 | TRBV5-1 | CASSLELALGNEQFF | TGCGCCAGCAGCTTGGAACTAGCGTTGGGCAATGAGCAGTTCTTC
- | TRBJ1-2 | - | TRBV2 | CASSEALVTVHGCTF | TGTGCCAGCAGTGAAGCGTTAGTCACAGTACATGGCTGCACCTTC
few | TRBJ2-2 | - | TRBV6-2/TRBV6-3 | CASTLANTGELFF | TGTGCCAGCACCCTTGCGAACACCGGGGAGCTGTTTTTT
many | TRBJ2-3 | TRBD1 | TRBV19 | CASSKWDSTTDTQYF | TGTGCCAGTAGTAAATGGGACAGCACCACAGATACGCAGTATTTT
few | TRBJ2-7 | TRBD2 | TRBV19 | CASRAQGLDPWEQYF | TGTGCCAGTAGAGCTCAGGGACTAGATCCTTGGGAGCAGTACTTC
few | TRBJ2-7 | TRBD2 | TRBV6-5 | CASTTGTIYEQYF | TGTGCCAGCACCACCGGGACTATCTACGAGCAGTACTTC
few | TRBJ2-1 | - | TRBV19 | CASSGTSTYNEQFF | TGTGCCAGTAGCGGGACTTCCACCTACAATGAGCAGTTCTTC
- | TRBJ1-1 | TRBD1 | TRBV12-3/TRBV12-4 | CASSLTWTGNTEAFF | TGTGCCAGCAGTCTGACTTGGACAGGGAACACTGAAGCTTTCTTT
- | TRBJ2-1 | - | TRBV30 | CAWSYSSYDEQFF | TGTGCCTGGAGTTATAGCTCCTACGATGAGCAGTTCTTC
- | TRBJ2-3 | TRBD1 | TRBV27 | CASSLTGTGYNLRTDTQYF | TGTGCCAGCAGTCTAACCGGGACAGGGTACAACCTAAGAACAGATACGCAGTATTTT
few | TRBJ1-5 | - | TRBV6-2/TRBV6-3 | CASSYLDSPANQPQHF | TGTGCCAGCAGTTACTTAGACAGTCCTGCAAATCAGCCCCAGCATTTT
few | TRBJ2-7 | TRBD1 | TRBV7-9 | CASSPGGQGASFEQYF | TGTGCCAGCAGCCCAGGGGGACAGGGGGCCTCCTTCGAGCAGTACTTC
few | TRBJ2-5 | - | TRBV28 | CASSKVVSETQYF | TGTGCCAGCAGTAAAGTTGTTTCGGAGACCCAGTACTTC
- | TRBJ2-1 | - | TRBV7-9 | CASSLGGARNEQFF | TGTGCCAGCAGCTTAGGGGGGGCCCGCAATGAGCAGTTCTTC
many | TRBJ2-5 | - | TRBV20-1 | CSARDFPPARAEETQYF | TGCAGTGCTAGAGATTTTCCCCCGGCCAGAGCGGAGGAGACCCAGTACTTC
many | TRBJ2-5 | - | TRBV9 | CASSGHSPSCETQYF | TGTGCCAGCAGCGGGCACTCTCCCTCCTGCGAGACCCAGTACTTC
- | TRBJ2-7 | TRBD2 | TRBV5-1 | CASSFWTSGGGEQYF | TGCGCCAGCAGCTTCTGGACTAGCGGGGGAGGCGAGCAGTACTTC
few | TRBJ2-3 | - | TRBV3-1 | CASSQGRVSTDTQYF | TGTGCCAGCAGCCAAGGTCGGGTGAGCACAGATACGCAGTATTTT
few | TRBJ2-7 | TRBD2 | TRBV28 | CASSFRAGLAGGIAYEQYF | TGTGCCAGCAGTTTTAGGGCTGGACTAGCGGGAGGCATAGCCTACGAGCAGTACTTC
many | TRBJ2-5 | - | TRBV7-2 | CASRFPGLAETQYF | TGTGCCAGCAGATTTCCTGGGCTAGCGGAGACCCAGTACTTC
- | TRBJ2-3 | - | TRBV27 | CASSLLESADTQYF | TGTGCCAGCAGTTTACTAGAATCGGCAGATACGCAGTATTTT
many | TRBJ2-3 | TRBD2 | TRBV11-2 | CASSLSGGAVTDTQYF | TGTGCCAGCAGCTTAAGCGGGGGGGCCGTCACAGATACGCAGTATTTT
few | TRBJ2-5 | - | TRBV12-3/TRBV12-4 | CASSVPGPGGKTQYF | TGTGCCAGCAGCGTTCCGGGACCGGGGGGCAAGACCCAGTACTTC
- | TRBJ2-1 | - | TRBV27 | CASSFGPSSYNEQFF | TGTGCCAGCAGTTTCGGTCCGAGCTCCTACAATGAGCAGTTCTTC
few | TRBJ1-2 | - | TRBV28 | CASSSRRVSYGYTF | TGTGCCAGCAGTTCCAGGCGAGTGAGCTATGGCTACACCTTC
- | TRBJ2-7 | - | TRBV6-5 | CASSYSRDLTYEQCF | TGTGCCAGCAGTTACTCTCGGGACCTTACCTACGAGCAGTGCTTC
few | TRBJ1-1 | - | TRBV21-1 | CASSKGAAGDLNTEAFF | TGTGCCAGCAGCAAAGGAGCGGCAGGGGATTTGAACACTGAAGCTTTCTTT
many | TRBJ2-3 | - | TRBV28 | CASMEGELSTDTQYF | TGTGCCAGCATGGAGGGCGAGCTTAGCACAGATACGCAGTATTTT
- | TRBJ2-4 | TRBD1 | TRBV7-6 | CASSQGAFSMDTQYF | TGTGCCAGCAGCCAGGGGGCATTTTCAATGGACACTCAGTACTTC
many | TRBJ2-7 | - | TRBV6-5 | CASSHGRTYEQYF | TGTGCCAGCAGTCACGGACGGACCTACGAGCAGTACTTC
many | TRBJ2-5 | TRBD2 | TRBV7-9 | CASSDGGQETQYF | TGTGCCAGTAGCGACGGGGGGCAAGAGACCCAGTACTTC
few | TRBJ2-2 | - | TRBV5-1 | CASSLFGTSTGELFF | TGCGCCAGCAGCTTGTTTGGCACCTCCACCGGGGAGCTGTTTTTT
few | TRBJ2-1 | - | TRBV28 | CASSLPSLGGEQFF | TGTGCCAGCAGTCTGCCTAGCCTTGGTGGCGAGCAGTTCTTC
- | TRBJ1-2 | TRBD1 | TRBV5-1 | CASSLGGQGSDYGYTF | TGCGCCAGCAGCTTGGGAGGACAGGGGTCGGACTATGGCTACACCTTC
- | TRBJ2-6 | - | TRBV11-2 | CASSSLRAGANVLTF | TGTGCCAGCAGCTCACTAAGGGCTGGGGCCAACGTCCTGACTTTC
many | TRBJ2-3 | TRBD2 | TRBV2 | CASSDEGLAGSTDTQYF | TGTGCCAGCAGTGATGAAGGACTAGCGGGTAGCACAGATACGCAGTATTTT
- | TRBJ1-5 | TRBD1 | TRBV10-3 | CAISETTGGNQLQHF | TGTGCCATCAGTGAGACGACAGGGGGCAATCAGCTCCAGCATTTT
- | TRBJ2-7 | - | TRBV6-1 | CISSEFAFYEQYF | TGTATTAGCAGTGAATTTGCCTTCTACGAGCAGTACTTC
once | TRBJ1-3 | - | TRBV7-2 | CASSLEERLNSGNAIYF | TGTGCCAGCAGCTTAGAAGAACGCCTAAACTCTGGAAACGCCATATATTTT
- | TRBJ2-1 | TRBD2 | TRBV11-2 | CASSLGKGLGPASSYNEQFF | TGTGCCAGCAGCTTAGGTAAAGGACTAGGACCGGCGAGCTCCTACAATGAGCAGTTCTTC
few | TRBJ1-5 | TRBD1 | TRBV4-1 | CASSQKTDRRNPQHF | TGCGCCAGCAGCCAAAAAACGGACAGGCGGAATCCCCAGCATTTT
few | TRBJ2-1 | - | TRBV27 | CASSSPPLEGGMWFF | TGTGCCAGCAGTTCCCCTCCCTTGGAGGGTGGAATGTGGTTCTTC
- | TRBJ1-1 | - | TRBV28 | CASREQGRSTEAFF | TGTGCCAGCAGAGAACAGGGCCGGAGCACTGAAGCTTTCTTT